Following are 25 T cell receptor beta chains from one sample sequenced in a study of radiotherapy plus CTLA-4 blockade in lung cancer. Clones were read by immunoSEQ multiplex PCR, and TCRdb kept only the in-frame ones, dropping some. The profile shows approximately 94,000 clones, 80% to 85% of them singletons. The sample was peripheral blood, taken from a patient treated with radiotherapy plus ipilimumab. These receptors came from a human donor with non-small cell lung cancer that progressed on radiotherapy plus ipilimumab.

The chain couples TRBV2 to TRBJ2-4; D possibly matches TRBD1 or TRBD2 (6 bases each). Between the trimmed V and J ends, which lost 5 bases and 1 base, there was a span of 15 bases. CDR1 SNHLY and CDR2 FYNNEI come from the germline V gene. The CDR3 sequence is 16 residues long. In DNA, the CDR3 is TGTGCCAGCAGTCCTTTTCTAGGGGGGGCCAAAAACATTCAGTACTTC. Amino acid sequence: CASSPFLGGAKNIQYF.

The chain's CDR3 is CASSLVVGTNTEAFF. CDR3 DNA: TGCGCCAGCAGCTTGGTTGTTGGCACTAACACTGAAGCTTTCTTT. The rearrangement joins TRBV5-1 to TRBJ1-1; D gene unclear. Trimming pared 0 bases from V and 2 bases from J, leaving 11 bases between. The CDR3 consists of 15 residues. The germline V gene encodes CDR1 SGHRS and CDR2 YFSETQ.

The chain is built from TRBV5-4 and TRBJ2-3, with 10 bases matching TRBD2. Germline V gene sequence: CDR1 SGHNT, CDR2 YYREEE (reference sequence). The CDR3 runs 16 residues. J gave up 4 bases and V 4 bases, and 9 bases lay outside the gene matches. In nucleotides, the CDR3 is TGTGCCAGCAGCCCGGTTCGGAGCGGGAGGGCAGATACGCAGTATTTT. Translated, it gives CASSPVRSGRADTQYF.

V gene TRBV19 combines with J gene TRBJ2-2, with TRBD1 as a possible D gene (5 bases). Trimming cost V 3 bases and J 7 bases, with 15 bases left between them. This CDR3 contains 15 residues. The germline CDR1 and CDR2 sequences are LNHDA and SQIVND (reference sequence). CDR3 DNA: TGTGCCAGTAGTATTGGGGCCAGGGTAGGCGGGGAGCTGTTTTTT. It encodes CASSIGARVGGELFF.

The chain uses TRBV30 and TRBJ2-7, with D tentatively TRBD2 (7 bases). The CDR3 contains 13 residues. Trimming pared 4 bases from V and 7 bases from J, leaving 17 bases between. Germline CDR1 GTSNPN, CDR2 SVGIG (reference sequence). This CDR3 is CAWTSGKGGEQYV. Here the CDR3 DNA reads TGTGCCTGGACGAGCGGGAAAGGGGGGGAGCAGTACGTC.

This clone was observed a single time. V and J are TRBV2 and TRBJ1-1, with D unclear. V gave up 1 base and J gave up 11 bases, with 14 bases separating them. CDR1 is SNHLY and CDR2 is FYNNEI in the germline V gene. This CDR3 spans 13 amino acids. CDR3 nucleotide sequence: TGTGCCAGCAGTGAAGATGCCTATACCAGGGCTTTCTTT. This encodes CASSEDAYTRAFF.

The V and J genes are TRBV7-9 and TRBJ1-2, with D possibly matching TRBD1 (5 bases). V gave up 3 bases and J gave up 7 bases, with 12 bases separating them. This CDR3 spans 13 amino acids. CDR1 is SEHNR, CDR2 FQNEAQ, per germline (reference sequence). CDR3 residues: CASSFGDQGGYTF. For the CDR3, the DNA is TGTGCCAGCAGCTTTGGAGATCAGGGTGGCTACACCTTC.

This clone was counted many times. This chain uses TRBV14 with TRBJ2-7; D call uncertain. The CDR3 is 13 amino acids. V lost 2 bases and J lost 0, with 5 bases in between. The germline CDR1 and CDR2 sequences are SGHDN and FVKESK. The CDR3 here is CASSQLYSYEQYF. CDR3 coding DNA: TGTGCCAGCAGCCAACTGTACTCCTACGAGCAGTACTTC.

CDR3 coding DNA: TGTGCCAGCAGCTCCGGGCCGGGCGACGAAAACATTCAGTACTTC. This codes for CASSSGPGDENIQYF. This chain uses TRBV5-4 with TRBJ2-4; D unresolved. V was clipped by 3 bases and J by 5 bases, with 15 bases between them. Germline loops: CDR1 SGHNT, CDR2 YYREEE (reference sequence). The CDR3 has 15 residues.

This chain connects TRBV7-9 to TRBJ1-2, with D perhaps matching TRBD1 (6 bases). The CDR3 spans 14 residues. CDR1 is SEHNR and CDR2 is FQNEAQ in the germline V gene (reference sequence). Between the trimmed V and J ends, which lost 7 bases and 1 base, there was a span of 13 bases. CDR3 DNA: TGTGCCAGCACTGACTTGACAGGTAACTATGGCTACACCTTC. It specifies CASTDLTGNYGYTF.

J is TRBJ1-1 and V is TRBV11-2, with D unclear. CDR3 length: 12 residues. The germline CDR1 and CDR2 sequences are SGHAT and FQNNGV. The V end was cut by 5 bases, the J end by 8 bases, with 12 bases between. The DNA of the CDR3 is TGTGCCAGCAGCAACCACATGGGGGAAGCTTTCTTT. Translating gives CASSNHMGEAFF.

This rearrangement joins TRBV5-8 to TRBJ1-4; D is unclear. Trimming pared 2 bases from V and 0 bases from J, leaving 5 bases between. Germline V gene lookup returns CDR1 SGHTS and CDR2 YDEGEE. The CDR3 has 14 amino acids. CDR3 nucleotides: TGTGCCAGCAGCTTCCTCGCAACTAATGAAAAACTGTTTTTT. Translating it yields CASSFLATNEKLFF. The whole variable domain, remainder taken from reference TRBV5-8 and TRBJ1-4, is EAGVTQSPTHLIKTRGQQATLRCSPISGHTSVYWYQQALGLGLQFLLWYDEGEERNRGNFPPRFSGRQFPNYSSELNVNALELEDSALYLCASSFLATNEKLFFGSGTQLSVL.

The CDR3 protein is CASSVDRTSGQETQYF. The CDR3 DNA sequence: TGTGCCAGCAGTGTCGATCGGACTAGCGGCCAAGAGACCCAGTACTTC. The chain couples TRBV6-1 to TRBJ2-5, with 10 bases fitting TRBD2. The CDR3 totals 16 residues. V lost 4 bases, J lost 1 base, and 6 bases stayed unmatched. Germline loops: CDR1 MNHNS, CDR2 SASEGT.

The chain links TRBV6-5 to TRBJ1-1; TRBD1 is a possible D gene (5 bases). Germline V gives CDR1 MNHEY, CDR2 SVGAGI. The CDR3 has 14 amino acids. The V and J ends lost 6 bases and 1 base respectively, with 12 bases between them. DNA of the CDR3: TGTGCCAGCAGGGCATTGACAGCGAACACTGAAGCTTTCTTT. Protein sequence: CASRALTANTEAFF.

The chain combines TRBV28 with TRBJ1-4, with D uncertain. The CDR3 length is 15 residues. The germline V gene has CDR1 MDHEN and CDR2 SYDVKM. The germline V and J ends were trimmed by 5 bases and 0 bases, with 10 bases remaining between them. The CDR3 sequence: CASSPMGATNEKLFF. The CDR3 DNA is TGTGCCAGCAGTCCTATGGGTGCAACTAATGAAAAACTGTTTTTT.

The chain joins TRBV28 to TRBJ1-3; D is undetermined. The germline V gene has CDR1 MDHEN and CDR2 SYDVKM. The CDR3 is 14 residues long. V was shortened by 5 bases and J by 0 bases, with 8 bases between the two germline ends. The CDR3 DNA sequence: TGTGCCAGCAGTAGAACCGTCTCTGGAAACACCATATATTTT. This sequence encodes CASSRTVSGNTIYF.

The J gene is TRBJ2-3, the V gene TRBV30, with 11 bases lining up with TRBD2. With 5 bases clipped from V and 6 bases from J, the junction kept 10 bases outside the gene matches. The CDR3 runs 15 residues. Germline V lookup: CDR1 GTSNPN, CDR2 SVGIG (reference sequence). The CDR3 reads CAWWTLAGGPDTQYF. The CDR3 DNA sequence: TGTGCCTGGTGGACCCTAGCGGGAGGACCCGATACGCAGTATTTT.

There are a few counts of this clone. V is TRBV7-9 and J is TRBJ2-7, with D perhaps matching TRBD1 (6 bases). The CDR3 consists of 13 residues. Deletions cut 3 bases from V and 3 bases from J, with 9 bases between. In germline, CDR1 is SEHNR, CDR2 FQNEAQ (reference sequence). CDR3 nucleotide sequence: TGTGCCAGCAGCTTCAACAGGGACTACGAGCAGTACGTC. This gives the protein CASSFNRDYEQYV.

The chain combines TRBV25-1 with TRBJ2-2, with 9 bases lining up with TRBD2. Germline CDR1 is MGHDK and CDR2 is SYGVNS. The CDR3 loop spans 15 amino acids. With 5 bases clipped from V and 5 bases from J, the junction kept 6 bases outside the gene matches. CDR3 sequence: CASSQLAGTTGELFF. CDR3 nucleotide sequence: TGTGCCAGCAGTCAGCTAGCGGGGACTACCGGGGAGCTGTTTTTT.

The chain joins TRBV11-2 to TRBJ1-5; 7 bases are shared with TRBD1. In germline, CDR1 is SGHAT, CDR2 FQNNGV. Trimming cost V 5 bases and J 0 bases; bases outside gene matches: 4. The CDR3 sequence is 15 residues long. This CDR3 reads CASSQGQYSNQPQHF. Here the CDR3 DNA reads TGTGCCAGCAGCCAGGGACAGTATAGCAATCAGCCCCAGCATTTT.

The chain employs TRBV28 and TRBJ2-5; TRBD2 aligns across 13 bases. The CDR3 extends over 18 amino acids. V lost 5 bases, J lost 0 bases, and 9 bases stayed unmatched. Germline V gives CDR1 MDHEN, CDR2 SYDVKM. The DNA of the CDR3 is TGTGCCAGCAGTCAACTAGCGGGAGGGCTGAAGTACCAAGAGACCCAGTACTTC. Translating it yields CASSQLAGGLKYQETQYF. Variable domain in full (rest from reference TRBV28 and TRBJ2-5): DVKVTQSSRYLVKRTGEKVFLECVQDMDHENMFWYRQDPGLGLRLIYFSYDVKMKEKGDIPEGYSVSREKKERFSLILESASTNQTSMYLCASSQLAGGLKYQETQYFGPGTRLLVL.

The chain links TRBV6-5 to TRBJ2-7, with 9 bases fitting TRBD1. Germline CDR1 reads MNHEY; CDR2 reads SVGAGI. The CDR3 has 14 residues. J was trimmed by 9 bases and V by 6 bases; bases with no gene match: 12. DNA of the CDR3: TGTGCCAGCAGATCGGGACAGGGTGTAGGTGTGCAGTACGTC. Its protein product is CASRSGQGVGVQYV.

For the CDR3, the DNA is TGCGCCAGCAGCTGGAACATATTCACAGATACGCAGTATTTT. This codes for CASSWNIFTDTQYF. V gene TRBV5-1 combines with J gene TRBJ2-3; D unresolved. Trimming removed 3 bases from V and 2 bases from J, with 10 bases in between. This CDR3 has 14 amino acids. The germline CDR1 and CDR2 sequences are SGHRS and YFSETQ.

This clone was observed a few times. The chain links TRBV11-2 to TRBJ2-1; 7 bases map to TRBD2. Germline V gene sequence: CDR1 SGHAT, CDR2 FQNNGV. J was trimmed by 1 base and V by 1 base; bases with no gene match: 13. This CDR3 comprises 19 residues. CDR3 nucleotides: TGTGCCAGCAGCTTAGGTCAAAAGATTGCGGGAGTTTCCTACAATGAGCAGTTCTTC. It translates to CASSLGQKIAGVSYNEQFF.

This clone has just a few counts. The junction shows a germline mismatch at one end, possibly a read error. The gene calls are TRBV7-7 and TRBJ2-7, with D possibly matching TRBD1 (6 bases). The CDR3 covers 13 residues. In germline, CDR1 is SSHAT, CDR2 FNYEAQ (reference sequence). The DNA for the CDR3 is TGTGCTAGCAGCTTAGGTGCCCAGGGGGAGCAGTACTTC. This translates into CASSLGAQGEQYF.